This is a list of T cell receptor beta chains from one sample in a study of response to subunit inactivated influenza vaccine. TCRdb re-called the RT-PCR reads through MiXCR, storing one row per CDR3 protein. This table holds about 540,000 distinct CDR3 sequences, roughly 25% found once. This sample was also put to use in a study of T cells expressing NK-cell markers.

Material: CD4+ T cells sorted from PBMCs, obtained 11 to 12 days after vaccination. These receptors came from a man aged 50 to 59 who received an inactivated influenza vaccine. Each CDR3 is given with its conserved first and last residue. A D gene is named only where the DNA matches it firmly. Some rows mark clone size as missing; the rest say once, few, many or name a class of expanded clone.

v_gene	abundance	d_gene	j_gene	CDR3nt	CDR3aa
TRBV14	few	NA	TRBJ2-7	TGTGCCAGCAGCGTAGGACTAACATACGAGCAGTACTTC	CASSVGLTYEQYF
TRBV20-1	NA	NA	TRBJ1-3	TGCAGTGCTAGCGGGGTAGGGGGAAACACCATATATTTT	CSASGVGGNTIYF
TRBV4-1	few	NA	TRBJ2-3	TGCGCCAGCAGCCCTCACCGGTGGGGGCCCGGTTCGGATACGCAGTATTTT	CASSPHRWGPGSDTQYF
TRBV21-1	NA	NA	TRBJ2-7	TGTGCCAGCACCGGGACTAAAACCTACGAGCAGTACTTC	CASTGTKTYEQYF
TRBV5-1	many	NA	TRBJ2-5	TGCGCCAGCAGCTTGGGGAAAGAGACCCAGTACTTC	CASSLGKETQYF
TRBV20-1	few	TRBD2	TRBJ2-1	TGCAGTGCTAGAGACCACCGACTAGCCGCGAACTGGGATGAGCAGTTCTTC	CSARDHRLAANWDEQFF
TRBV9	NA	TRBD1	TRBJ1-4	TGTGCCAGCAGCGTCTCCGGACAGGCGGCAACTAATGAAAAACTGTTTTTT	CASSVSGQAATNEKLFF
TRBV6-5	NA	NA	TRBJ1-6	TGTGCCAGCAGTTACTCCCGGAGTTTAAGTAATTCACCCCTCCACTTT	CASSYSRSLSNSPLHF
TRBV20-1	NA	NA	TRBJ1-5	TGCAGTGCTAGAGATAGTCGGGGCAGGGGCAACAATCAGCCCCAGCATTTT	CSARDSRGRGNNQPQHF
TRBV11-2	NA	TRBD2	TRBJ2-5	TGTGCCAGCAGCTACCCACTAGCGGGAGGGCCGGGTGAGACCCAGTACTTC	CASSYPLAGGPGETQYF
TRBV5-1	NA	NA	TRBJ2-1	TGCGCCAGCAGCCGAAACAGGGGTACTAGCGATGAGCAGTTCTTC	CASSRNRGTSDEQFF
TRBV7-9	NA	NA	TRBJ2-7	TGTGCCAGCAGCGCGTATACCGGGACGGACCGGTCCTACGAGCAGTACTTC	CASSAYTGTDRSYEQYF
TRBV5-1	NA	TRBD1	TRBJ1-1	TGCGCCAGCAGCTCCCTTGACAGGGCCACTGAAGCTTTCTTT	CASSSLDRATEAFF